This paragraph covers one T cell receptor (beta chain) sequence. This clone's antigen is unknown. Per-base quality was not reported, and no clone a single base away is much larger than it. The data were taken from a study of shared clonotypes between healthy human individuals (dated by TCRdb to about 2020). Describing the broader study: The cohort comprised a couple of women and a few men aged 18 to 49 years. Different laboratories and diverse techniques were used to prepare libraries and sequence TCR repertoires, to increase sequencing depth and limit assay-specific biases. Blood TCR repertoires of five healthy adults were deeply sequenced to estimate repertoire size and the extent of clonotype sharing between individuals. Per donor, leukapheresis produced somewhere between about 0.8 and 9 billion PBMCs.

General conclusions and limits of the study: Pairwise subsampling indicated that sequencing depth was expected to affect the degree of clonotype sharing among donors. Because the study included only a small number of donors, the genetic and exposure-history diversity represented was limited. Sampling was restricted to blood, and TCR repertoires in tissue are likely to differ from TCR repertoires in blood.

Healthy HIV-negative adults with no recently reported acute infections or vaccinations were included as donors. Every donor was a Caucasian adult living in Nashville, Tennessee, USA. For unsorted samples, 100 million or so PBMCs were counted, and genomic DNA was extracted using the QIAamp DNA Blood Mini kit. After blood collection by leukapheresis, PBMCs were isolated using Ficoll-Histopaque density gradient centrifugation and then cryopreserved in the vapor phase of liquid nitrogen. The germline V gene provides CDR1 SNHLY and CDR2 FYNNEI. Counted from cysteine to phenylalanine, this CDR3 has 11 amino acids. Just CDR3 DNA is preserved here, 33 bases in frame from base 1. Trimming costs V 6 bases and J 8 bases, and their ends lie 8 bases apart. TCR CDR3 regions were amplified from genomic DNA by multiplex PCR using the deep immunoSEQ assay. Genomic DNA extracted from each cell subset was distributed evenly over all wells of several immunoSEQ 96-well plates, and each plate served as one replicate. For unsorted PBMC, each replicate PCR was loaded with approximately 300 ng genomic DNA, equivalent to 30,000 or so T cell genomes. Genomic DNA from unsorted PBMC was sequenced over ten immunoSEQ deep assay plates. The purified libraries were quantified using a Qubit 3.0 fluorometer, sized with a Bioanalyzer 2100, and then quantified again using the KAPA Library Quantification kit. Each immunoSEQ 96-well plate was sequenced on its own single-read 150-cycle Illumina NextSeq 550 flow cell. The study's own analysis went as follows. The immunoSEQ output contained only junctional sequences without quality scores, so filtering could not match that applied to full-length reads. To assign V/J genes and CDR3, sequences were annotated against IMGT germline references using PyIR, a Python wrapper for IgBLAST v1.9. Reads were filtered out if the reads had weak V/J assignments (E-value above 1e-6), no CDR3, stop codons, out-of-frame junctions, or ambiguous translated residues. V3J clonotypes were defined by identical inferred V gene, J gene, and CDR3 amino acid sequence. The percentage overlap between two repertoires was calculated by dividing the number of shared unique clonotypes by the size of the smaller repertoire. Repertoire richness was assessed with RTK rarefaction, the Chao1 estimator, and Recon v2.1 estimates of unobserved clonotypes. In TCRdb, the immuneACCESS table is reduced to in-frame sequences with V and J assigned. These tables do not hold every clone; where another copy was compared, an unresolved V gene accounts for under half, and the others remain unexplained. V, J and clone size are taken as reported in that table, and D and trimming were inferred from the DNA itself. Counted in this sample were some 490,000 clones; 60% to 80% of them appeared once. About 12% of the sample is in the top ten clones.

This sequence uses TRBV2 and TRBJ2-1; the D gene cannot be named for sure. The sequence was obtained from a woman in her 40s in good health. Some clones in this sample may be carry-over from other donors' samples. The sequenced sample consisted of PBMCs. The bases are TGTGCCAGCAGGTTTATACATGAGCAGTTCTTC. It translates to CASRFIHEQFF.